Included here is one T cell receptor beta chain sequence, with context. In the source study's methods: How many nucleated cells were present was estimated from reference gene primer amplification. The protocol was immunoSEQ multiplex PCR, while the TCRdb copy is restricted to in-frame clones and leaves out a portion. The V and J calls and clone size were taken over from that table, and D and trimming were inferred from the DNA. Among some 240,000 clones listed, over 60% were seen once. This sample is drawn from a study of blood T cell repertoires in COVID-19. V was trimmed by 3 bases and J by 5 bases, leaving 13 bases between them. Germline V CDR1 and CDR2: SGHVS, FQNEAQ. The length of the CDR3 is 14 residues.

Sequenced material: peripheral blood. The genes are TRBV7-8 and TRBJ1-1, with D possibly being TRBD1 (6 bases). This TCR derives from a woman in her 70s with acute or convalescent COVID-19. CDR3 DNA: TGTGCCAGCAGCTTCACAGGGAGGGGAACTGAAGCTTTCTTT. Translation gives CASSFTGRGTEAFF.